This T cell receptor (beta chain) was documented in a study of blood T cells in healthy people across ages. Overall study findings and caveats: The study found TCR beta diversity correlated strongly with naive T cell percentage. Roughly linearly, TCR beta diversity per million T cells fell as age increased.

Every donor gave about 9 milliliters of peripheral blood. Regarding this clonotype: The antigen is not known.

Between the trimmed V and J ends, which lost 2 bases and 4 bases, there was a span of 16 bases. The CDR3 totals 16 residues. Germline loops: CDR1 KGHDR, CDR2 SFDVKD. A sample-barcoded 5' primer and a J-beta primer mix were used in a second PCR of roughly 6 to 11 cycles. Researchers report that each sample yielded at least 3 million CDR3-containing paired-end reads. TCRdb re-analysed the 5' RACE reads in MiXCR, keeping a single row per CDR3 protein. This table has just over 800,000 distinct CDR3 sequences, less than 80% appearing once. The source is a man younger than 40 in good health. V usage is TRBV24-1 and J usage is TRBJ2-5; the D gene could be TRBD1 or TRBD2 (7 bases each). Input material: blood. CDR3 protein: CATSDSFDREGETQYF. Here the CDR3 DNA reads TGTGCCACCAGTGATTCTTTCGACAGGGAGGGAGAGACCCAGTACTTC.